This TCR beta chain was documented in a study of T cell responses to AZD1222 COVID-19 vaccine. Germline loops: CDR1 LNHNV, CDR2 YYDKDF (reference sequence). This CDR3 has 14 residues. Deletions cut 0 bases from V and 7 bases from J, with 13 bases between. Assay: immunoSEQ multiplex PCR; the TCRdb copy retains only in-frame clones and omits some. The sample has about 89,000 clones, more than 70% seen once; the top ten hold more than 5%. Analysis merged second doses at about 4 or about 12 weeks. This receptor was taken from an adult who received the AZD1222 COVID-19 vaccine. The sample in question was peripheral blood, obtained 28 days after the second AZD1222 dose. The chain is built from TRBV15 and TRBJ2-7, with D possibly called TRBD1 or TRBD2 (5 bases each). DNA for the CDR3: TGTGCCACCAGCAGAGATGGGACCCCCACGGAGCAGTACTTC. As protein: CATSRDGTPTEQYF. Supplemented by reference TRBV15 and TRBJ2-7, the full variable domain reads DAMVIQNPRYQVTQFGKPVTLSCSQTLNHNVMYWYQQKSSQAPKLLFHYYDKDFNNEADTPDNFQSRRPNTSFCFLDIRSPGLGDTAMYLCATSRDGTPTEQYFGPGTRLTVT.